Listed below are T cell receptor beta chains from one sample, sequenced in a study of T-cell memory formation after mild COVID-19. TCRdb recomputed calls from the 5' RACE reads with MiXCR, one row per CDR3 protein. The sample contains roughly 500,000 distinct CDR3 sequences, 20% of which appear only once. Material for sequencing was PBMCs or a T cell subset sorted from them (not recorded which). These receptors came from an adult woman who had mild COVID-19 (a few samples of this study predate the infection). Cell type and time point are not known. The CDR3 runs from the conserved cysteine through the conserved F or W. The order of the fields is D gene, CDR3 length, clone size, J gene, V gene, CDR3 DNA, CDR3 protein. The D gene is left open where the match is weak. Not every row has a clone size; where given, it reads once, few, many or a size class.

D: NA
length: 14
size: NA
J: TRBJ2-5
V: TRBV3-1
DNA: TGTGCCAGCAGCCAAGATAGCGTAGGGGAGACCCAGTACTTC
CDR3: CASSQDSVGETQYF

D: NA
length: 17
size: NA
J: TRBJ2-7
V: TRBV4-2
DNA: TGTGCCAGCAGCCAAGGAGGGCCCGGGACTGGCTCCTACGAGCAGTACTTC
CDR3: CASSQGGPGTGSYEQYF

D: NA
length: 15
size: NA
J: TRBJ2-1
V: TRBV5-5
DNA: TGTGCCAGCACGGGGCAAGCCGGATCCTACAATGAGCAGTTCTTC
CDR3: CASTGQAGSYNEQFF

D: NA
length: 15
size: few
J: TRBJ1-5
V: TRBV6-2/TRBV6-3
DNA: TGTGCCAGCAGTTATGTAGGGAATCGCAATCAGCCCCAGCATTTT
CDR3: CASSYVGNRNQPQHF

D: TRBD2
length: 16
size: few
J: TRBJ2-2
V: TRBV7-7
DNA: TGTGCTAGCGGGCCGGGACGTCTCCTAGAAGCCGGGGAGCTGTTTTTT
CDR3: CASGPGRLLEAGELFF

D: NA
length: 15
size: NA
J: TRBJ2-5
V: TRBV12-3/TRBV12-4
DNA: TGTGCCAGCAGTTTTTTATCCAGGGACCAAGAGACCCAGTACTTC
CDR3: CASSFLSRDQETQYF

D: NA
length: 15
size: NA
J: TRBJ1-4
V: TRBV18
DNA: TGTGCCAGCTCACCGGAGACGGACTTCAATGAAAAACTGTTTTTT
CDR3: CASSPETDFNEKLFF

D: TRBD2
length: 15
size: NA
J: TRBJ2-5
V: TRBV9
DNA: TGTGCCAGCAGCCCTTCGGGCGGGAGTGTGGACACCCAGTACTTC
CDR3: CASSPSGGSVDTQYF

D: NA
length: 13
size: NA
J: TRBJ2-1
V: TRBV19
DNA: TGTGCCAGTAGTATAGATCAGGGGGGTGAGCAGTTCTTC
CDR3: CASSIDQGGEQFF

D: TRBD2
length: 13
size: NA
J: TRBJ2-1
V: TRBV20-1
DNA: TGCAGTGCGGCTAGCGGGAGGGTCGATGAGCAGTTCTTC
CDR3: CSAASGRVDEQFF

D: TRBD2
length: 16
size: NA
J: TRBJ2-3
V: TRBV4-3
DNA: TGCGCCAGCAGCCAAGACGCGACTAGCGGCACAGATACGCAGTATTTT
CDR3: CASSQDATSGTDTQYF

D: NA
length: 14
size: NA
J: TRBJ2-7
V: TRBV24-1
DNA: TGTGCCACCAGTGACGGACGGAGCTCCTACGAGCAGTACTTC
CDR3: CATSDGRSSYEQYF

D: NA
length: 14
size: few
J: TRBJ2-7
V: TRBV18
DNA: TGTGCCAGCTCATCCTACCGGGACTCCTACGAGCAGTACTTC
CDR3: CASSSYRDSYEQYF

D: NA
length: 14
size: few
J: TRBJ1-1
V: TRBV18
DNA: TGTGCCAGCTCACCACCGAGTATCGGGGGGGAAGCTTTCTTT
CDR3: CASSPPSIGGEAFF

D: TRBD1
length: 12
size: NA
J: TRBJ1-5
V: TRBV29-1
DNA: TGCAGCGTTGGACAGGGGGACCAGCCCCAGCATTTT
CDR3: CSVGQGDQPQHF

D: TRBD1
length: 15
size: few
J: TRBJ2-1
V: TRBV20-1
DNA: TGCAGTGCTCGGACAGGGGGCCAGGGCTACAATGAGCAGTTCTTC
CDR3: CSARTGGQGYNEQFF

D: TRBD1
length: 14
size: NA
J: TRBJ2-7
V: TRBV20-1
DNA: TGCAGTGCTAGCGGACAGGTCTGGGAATACGAGCAGTACTTC
CDR3: CSASGQVWEYEQYF

D: TRBD2
length: 16
size: once
J: TRBJ2-7
V: TRBV5-1
DNA: TGCGCCAGCAGAGGAGGACTAGCGGACATCTCCTACGAGCAGTACTTC
CDR3: CASRGGLADISYEQYF

D: NA
length: 11
size: NA
J: TRBJ2-5
V: TRBV6-2/TRBV6-3
DNA: TGTGCCAGCAGTTATTTAGAGACCCAGTACTTC
CDR3: CASSYLETQYF

D: NA
length: 15
size: NA
J: TRBJ1-3
V: TRBV4-2
DNA: TGTGCCAGCAGCCCGGCGCGAGTGGGCAAAAACACCATATATTTT
CDR3: CASSPARVGKNTIYF

D: TRBD1
length: 17
size: NA
J: TRBJ2-2
V: TRBV15
DNA: TGTGCCACCAGCAGAGATGGGGGACAGACGAACACCGGGGAGCTGTTTTTT
CDR3: CATSRDGGQTNTGELFF

D: NA
length: 14
size: NA
J: TRBJ1-6
V: TRBV18
DNA: TGTGCCAGCTCACCAGGGACGGACGATTCACCCCTCCACTTT
CDR3: CASSPGTDDSPLHF

D: NA
length: 15
size: NA
J: TRBJ1-2
V: TRBV15
DNA: TGTGCCACCAGCAGAGGAGAGGTTGGGCCCCTCGGCTACACCTTC
CDR3: CATSRGEVGPLGYTF

D: TRBD2
length: 15
size: NA
J: TRBJ2-4
V: TRBV5-1
DNA: TGCGCCAGCAGCTTGGGCGGGAGTGCCAAAAACATTCAGTACTTC
CDR3: CASSLGGSAKNIQYF

D: TRBD1
length: 16
size: once
J: TRBJ1-1
V: TRBV6-5
DNA: TGTGCCAGCAGACCCCCCCTTGGACAGGGGGCCGTTGAAGCTTTCTTT
CDR3: CASRPPLGQGAVEAFF

D: NA
length: 14
size: few
J: TRBJ1-6
V: TRBV12-3/TRBV12-4
DNA: TGTGCCAGCAGTTTACGACAATTTAATTCACCCCTCCACTTT
CDR3: CASSLRQFNSPLHF

D: NA
length: 14
size: few
J: TRBJ2-7
V: TRBV7-9
DNA: TGTGCCAGCAGCCTAGGGTCGGCCCCCTACGAGCAGTACTTC
CDR3: CASSLGSAPYEQYF